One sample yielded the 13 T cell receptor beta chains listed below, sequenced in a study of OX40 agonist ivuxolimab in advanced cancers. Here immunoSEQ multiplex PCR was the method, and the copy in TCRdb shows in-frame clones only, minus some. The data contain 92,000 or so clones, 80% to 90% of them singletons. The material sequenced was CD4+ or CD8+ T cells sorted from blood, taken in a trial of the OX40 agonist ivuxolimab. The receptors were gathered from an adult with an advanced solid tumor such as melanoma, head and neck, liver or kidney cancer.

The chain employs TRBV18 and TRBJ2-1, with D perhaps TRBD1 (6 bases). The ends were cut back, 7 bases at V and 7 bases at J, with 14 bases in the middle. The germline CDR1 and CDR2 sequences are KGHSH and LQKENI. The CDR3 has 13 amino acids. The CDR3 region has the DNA TGTGCCAGCTTACACAGGGTAGAGAATGAGCAGTTCTTC. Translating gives CASLHRVENEQFF.

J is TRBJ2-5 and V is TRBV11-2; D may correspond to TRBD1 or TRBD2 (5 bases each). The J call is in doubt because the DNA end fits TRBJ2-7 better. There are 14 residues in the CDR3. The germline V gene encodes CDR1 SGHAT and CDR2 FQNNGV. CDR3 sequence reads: CASSSRDRSYEQYF. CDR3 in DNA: TGTGCCAGCAGCTCACGGGACCGATCCTACGAGCAGTACTTC.

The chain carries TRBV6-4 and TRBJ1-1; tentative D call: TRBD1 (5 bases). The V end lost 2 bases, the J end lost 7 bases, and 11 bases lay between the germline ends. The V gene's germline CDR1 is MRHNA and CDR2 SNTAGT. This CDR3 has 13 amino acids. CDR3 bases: TGTGCCAGCAGTGACAACGGACACGGTGAAGCTTTCTTT. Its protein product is CASSDNGHGEAFF.

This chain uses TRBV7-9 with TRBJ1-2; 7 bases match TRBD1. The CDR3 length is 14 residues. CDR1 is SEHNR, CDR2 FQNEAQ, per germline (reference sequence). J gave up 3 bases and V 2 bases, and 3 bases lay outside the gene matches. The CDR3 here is CASSLTGEHYGYTF. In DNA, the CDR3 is TGTGCCAGCAGCTTAACAGGGGAGCACTATGGCTACACCTTC.

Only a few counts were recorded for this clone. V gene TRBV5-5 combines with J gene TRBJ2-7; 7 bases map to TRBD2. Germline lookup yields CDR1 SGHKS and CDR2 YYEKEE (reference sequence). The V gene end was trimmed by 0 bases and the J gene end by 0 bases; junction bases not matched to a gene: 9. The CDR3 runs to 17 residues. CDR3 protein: CASSLVNWGLNSYEQYF. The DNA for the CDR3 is TGTGCCAGCAGCTTGGTGAATTGGGGACTAAACTCCTACGAGCAGTACTTC.

The CDR3 region has the DNA TGTGCCAGCAGTGCCCCCCGGGACACCTACTACGAGCAGTACTTC. Protein product: CASSAPRDTYYEQYF. The V call is TRBV25-1, the J call TRBJ2-7; tentative D call: TRBD1 (6 bases). Germline V CDR1 and CDR2: MGHDK, SYGVNS. This CDR3 comprises 15 residues. The germline V and J ends were trimmed by 4 bases and 3 bases, with 16 bases remaining between them.

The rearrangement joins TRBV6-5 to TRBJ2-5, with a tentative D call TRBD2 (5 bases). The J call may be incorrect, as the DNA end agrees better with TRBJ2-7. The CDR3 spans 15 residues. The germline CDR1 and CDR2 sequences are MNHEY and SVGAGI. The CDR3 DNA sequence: TGTGCCAGCAGACCTTATACGGGATCCTTCTACGAGCAGTACTTC. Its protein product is CASRPYTGSFYEQYF.

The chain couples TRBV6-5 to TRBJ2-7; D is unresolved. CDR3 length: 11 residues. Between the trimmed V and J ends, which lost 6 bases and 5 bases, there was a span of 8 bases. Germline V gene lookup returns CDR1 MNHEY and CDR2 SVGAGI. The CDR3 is CASRVIDEQYF. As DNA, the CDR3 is TGTGCCAGCAGGGTTATCGACGAGCAGTACTTC.

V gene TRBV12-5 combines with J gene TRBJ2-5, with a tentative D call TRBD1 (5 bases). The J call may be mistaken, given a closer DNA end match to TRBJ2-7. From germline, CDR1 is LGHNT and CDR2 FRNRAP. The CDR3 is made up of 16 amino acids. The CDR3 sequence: CASGLVLQASSYEQYF. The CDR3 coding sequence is TGTGCTAGTGGTTTGGTCCTACAGGCCTCCTCCTACGAGCAGTACTTC.

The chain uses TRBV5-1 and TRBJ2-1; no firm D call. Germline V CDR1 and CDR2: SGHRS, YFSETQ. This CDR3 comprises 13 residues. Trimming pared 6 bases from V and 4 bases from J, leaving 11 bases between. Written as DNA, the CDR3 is TGCGCCAGCAACGACGGAGCGTACAATGAGCAGTTCTTC. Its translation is CASNDGAYNEQFF.

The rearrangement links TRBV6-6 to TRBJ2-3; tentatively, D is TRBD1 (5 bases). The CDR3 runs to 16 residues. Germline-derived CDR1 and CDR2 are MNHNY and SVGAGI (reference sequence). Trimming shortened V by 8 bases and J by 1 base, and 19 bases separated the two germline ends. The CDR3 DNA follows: TGTGCCAGCTCATACGACAGATCGGCGGGCACAGATACGCAGTATTTT. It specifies CASSYDRSAGTDTQYF.

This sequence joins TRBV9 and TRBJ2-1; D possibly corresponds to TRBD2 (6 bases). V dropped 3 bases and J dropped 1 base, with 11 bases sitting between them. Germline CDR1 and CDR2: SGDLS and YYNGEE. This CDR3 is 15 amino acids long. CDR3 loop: CASSGGGPSYNEQFF. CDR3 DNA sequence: TGTGCCAGCAGCGGGGGAGGCCCATCCTACAATGAGCAGTTCTTC.

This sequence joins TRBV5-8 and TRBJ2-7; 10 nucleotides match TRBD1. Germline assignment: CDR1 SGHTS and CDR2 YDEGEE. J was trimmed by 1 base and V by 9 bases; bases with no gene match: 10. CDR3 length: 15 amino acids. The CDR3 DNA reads TGTGCCACCACCGGTGGGACAGGGGTTTCCTACGAGCAGTACTTC. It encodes CATTGGTGVSYEQYF.